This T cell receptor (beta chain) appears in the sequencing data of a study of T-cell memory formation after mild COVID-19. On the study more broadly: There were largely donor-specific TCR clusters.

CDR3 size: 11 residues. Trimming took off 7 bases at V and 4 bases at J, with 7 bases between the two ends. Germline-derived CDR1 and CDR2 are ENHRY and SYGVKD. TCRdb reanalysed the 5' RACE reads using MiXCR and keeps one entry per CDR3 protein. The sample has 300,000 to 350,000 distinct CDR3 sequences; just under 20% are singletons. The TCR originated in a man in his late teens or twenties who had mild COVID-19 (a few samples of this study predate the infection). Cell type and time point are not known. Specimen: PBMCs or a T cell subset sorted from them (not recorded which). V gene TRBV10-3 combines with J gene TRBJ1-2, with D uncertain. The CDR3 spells CAITDTYGYTF. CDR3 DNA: TGTGCCATCACAGACACCTATGGCTACACCTTC.